This T cell receptor (beta chain) was sequenced for a study of blood T cell repertoires in COVID-19. Original data processing: Amplifying reference gene primers gave estimates of nucleated cell counts. Clones were read by immunoSEQ multiplex PCR, and TCRdb kept only the in-frame ones, dropping some. The V and J calls and clone size are taken from that table; D and trimming were inferred from the DNA. This table has 210,000 or so clones, almost 90% appearing once. This CDR3 is built from 13 residues. The V segment lost 10 bases and the J segment 9 bases; nucleotides outside the gene matches: 11. Germline lookup yields CDR1 KGHDR and CDR2 SFDVKD.

The rearrangement links TRBV24-1 to TRBJ2-1, with TRBD2 matching 7 bases. This TCR came from a man younger than 35 with active or convalescent COVID-19. The sample comprised peripheral blood. As DNA, the CDR3 is TGTGCCACGGGGAGGGAGGGGTTTCCTGAGCAGTTCTTC. It codes for CATGREGFPEQFF.